This record looks at one T cell receptor (beta chain) sequence and its context. Its specificity is not known. These data belong to a study of CD8+ T cells in alopecia areata. Study-wide background: Treated patients were given 5 to 10 mg oral tofacitinib twice daily. General study results and limits: Sequences from scalp samples also cover resident alphabeta T cells of normal skin. Lesional scalp, especially alopecia totalis/universalis, showed higher clonality than normal scalp.

As the sequencing template, cDNA was produced by extracting RNA and reverse transcribing it. Sequencing was performed with immunoSEQ multiplex PCR; in TCRdb, only in-frame clones are kept and a portion is missing. Among roughly 140,000 clones listed, under 60% were seen once. CD4+ and CD8+ T cells were sorted from PBMCs stained for CD3, CD4 and CD8. V lost 4 bases to trimming and J lost 8 bases; unmatched junction nucleotides: 9. The CDR3 consists of 14 residues. Germline CDR1 and CDR2: SGHDT and YYEEEE. This TCR came from a human donor with alopecia areata. V and J are TRBV5-6 and TRBJ1-2; 9 bases agree with TRBD1. The sequenced sample was CD8+ T cells sorted from blood, obtained at week 0. CDR3 region: CASSDTGTGTGYTF. CDR3 bases: TGTGCCAGCAGCGACACCGGGACAGGGACCGGCTACACCTTC. Full variable domain (missing parts from reference TRBV5-6 and TRBJ1-2): DAGVTQSPTHLIKTRGQQVTLRCSPKSGHDTVSWYQQALGQGPQFIFQYYEEEERQRGNFPDRFSGHQFPNYSSELNVNALLLGDSALYLCASSDTGTGTGYTFGSGTRLTVV.